This T cell receptor (beta chain) was recorded in a study of cytomegalovirus exposure and HLA in healthy donors. The study's findings and limits: A later analysis appeared to link common viral pathogens to several of the most significant clusters.

Germline V CDR1 and CDR2: SGHAT, FQNNGV. The CDR3 runs 17 residues. V lost 4 bases to trimming and J lost 3 bases; unmatched junction nucleotides: 11. The PCR was carried out with 60 Vbeta primers and 13 Jbeta primers. Sequencing used immunoSEQ multiplex PCR; TCRdb keeps in-frame clones, though not all of them. The sample records about 160,000 clones, roughly 78% being singletons. Notes on this clone: What it binds is unknown.

Material for sequencing was PBMCs. The receptor was derived from a woman aged 40 to 50 in good health and CMV-seronegative. The rearrangement joins TRBV11-2 to TRBJ1-2, with TRBD1 matching over 10 bases. CDR3 loop: CASSSPSGTGDHYGYTF. The CDR3 nucleotides are TGTGCCAGCAGCTCCCCTTCCGGGACAGGGGACCACTATGGCTACACCTTC. The whole variable domain, filled in from reference TRBV11-2 and TRBJ1-2, reads EAGVAQSPRYKIIEKRQSVAFWCNPISGHATLYWYQQILGQGPKLLIQFQNNGVVDDSQLPKDRFSAERLKGVDSTLKIQPAKLEDSAVYLCASSSPSGTGDHYGYTFGSGTRLTVV.